The clone carrying this TCR beta chain was observed once. The sample belongs to a study of blood T cell repertoires in COVID-19. Original handling: Amplifying reference gene primers gave estimates of nucleated cell counts. TCRdb's copy holds only in-frame clones and misses some; the assay was immunoSEQ multiplex PCR. The D gene and trimming were derived from the DNA, and the V and J assignments and clone size from that table. The sample yields roughly 200,000 clones, approximately 87% seen once. The CDR3 covers 16 residues. The V and J ends lost 6 bases and 6 bases, in that order; junction bases with no gene match: 14. Germline lookup yields CDR1 SEHNR and CDR2 FQNEAQ (reference sequence).

The sample comprised peripheral blood. The rearrangement joins TRBV7-9 to TRBJ1-1, with 9 bases lining up with TRBD1. This sequence was found in a woman aged 18 to 35 who had recovered from COVID-19. CDR3 DNA: TGTGCCAGCAGTCGTTGGACAGGGGCGGAAAACGCTGAAGCTTTCTTT. Its translation is CASSRWTGAENAEAFF.